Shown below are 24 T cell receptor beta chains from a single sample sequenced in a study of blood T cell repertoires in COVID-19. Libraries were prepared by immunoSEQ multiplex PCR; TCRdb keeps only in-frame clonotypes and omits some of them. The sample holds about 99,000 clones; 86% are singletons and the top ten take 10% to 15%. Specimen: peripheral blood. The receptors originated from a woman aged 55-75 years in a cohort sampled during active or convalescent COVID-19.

The CDR3 DNA sequence: TGTGCCAGCAGCGCACTTGGGGGAGCGGGGGGGCGTCGAGAGACCCAGTACTTC. This sequence encodes CASSALGGAGGRRETQYF. The chain carries TRBV7-2 and TRBJ2-5; 10 nucleotides match TRBD2. V shed 5 bases and J 4 bases; nucleotides not matched to a gene: 16. CDR1 is SGHTA, CDR2 FQGNSA, per germline. CDR3 size: 18 residues.

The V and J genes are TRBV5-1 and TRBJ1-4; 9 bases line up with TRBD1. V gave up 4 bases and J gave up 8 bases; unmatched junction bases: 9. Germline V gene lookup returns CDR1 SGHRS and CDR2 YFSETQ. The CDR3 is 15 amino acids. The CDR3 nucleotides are TGCGCCAGCAGCGGAATACAGGGGGCTCACGAAAAACTGTTTTTT. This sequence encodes CASSGIQGAHEKLFF.

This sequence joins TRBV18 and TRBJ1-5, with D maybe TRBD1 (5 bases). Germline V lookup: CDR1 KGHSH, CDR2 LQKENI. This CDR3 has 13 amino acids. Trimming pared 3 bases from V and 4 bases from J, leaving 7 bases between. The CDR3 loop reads CASSPGGNQPQHF. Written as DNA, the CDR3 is TGTGCCAGCTCACCGGGGGGGAATCAGCCCCAGCATTTT.

The CDR3 region has the DNA TGTGCCAGCAGTGAGGGACTAGCGGGGGAACAAGAGACCCAGTACTTC. Translation gives CASSEGLAGEQETQYF. The chain is built from TRBV2 and TRBJ2-5; the match to TRBD2 covers 14 bases. Germline CDR1 is SNHLY and CDR2 is FYNNEI. After removal of 3 bases from V and 2 bases from J, the junction contained 2 bases not matched to a gene. The CDR3 is made up of 16 amino acids.

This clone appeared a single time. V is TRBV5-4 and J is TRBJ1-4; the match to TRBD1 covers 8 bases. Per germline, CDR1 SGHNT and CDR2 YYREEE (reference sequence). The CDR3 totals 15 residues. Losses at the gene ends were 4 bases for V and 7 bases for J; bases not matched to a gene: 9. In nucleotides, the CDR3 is TGTGCCAGCAGCCTAGGACAGGGCCTAGGTGAAAAACTGTTTTTT. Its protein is CASSLGQGLGEKLFF.

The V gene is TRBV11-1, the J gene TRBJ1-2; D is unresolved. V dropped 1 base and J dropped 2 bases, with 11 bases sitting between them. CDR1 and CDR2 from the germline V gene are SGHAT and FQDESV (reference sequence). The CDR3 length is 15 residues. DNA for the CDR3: TGTGCCAGCAGCTTAGAACGGGTGAACAACTATGGCTACACCTTC. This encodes CASSLERVNNYGYTF.

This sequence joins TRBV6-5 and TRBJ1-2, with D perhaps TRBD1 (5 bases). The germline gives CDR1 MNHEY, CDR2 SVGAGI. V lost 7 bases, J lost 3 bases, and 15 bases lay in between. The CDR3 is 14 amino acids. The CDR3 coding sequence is TGTGCCAGCACATATCGTCAGGGCGACTATGGCTACACCTTC. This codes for CASTYRQGDYGYTF.

CDR3 residues: CASSVEPAGRDEQFF. The CDR3 bases are TGTGCCAGCAGCGTAGAGCCAGCGGGACGGGATGAGCAGTTCTTC. This chain links TRBV9 with TRBJ2-1, with TRBD2 matching 7 bases. The CDR3 sequence is 15 residues long. Germline CDR1 is SGDLS and CDR2 is YYNGEE. The junction had 8 bases not matched to a gene; V was cut back by 0 bases and J by 8 bases.

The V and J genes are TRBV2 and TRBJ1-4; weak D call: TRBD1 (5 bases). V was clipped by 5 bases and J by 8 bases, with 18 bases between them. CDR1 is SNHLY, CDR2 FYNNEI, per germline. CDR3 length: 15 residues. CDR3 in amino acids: CASSRRGGISEKLFF. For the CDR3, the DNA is TGTGCCAGCAGTAGAAGGGGAGGTATTAGCGAAAAACTGTTTTTT.

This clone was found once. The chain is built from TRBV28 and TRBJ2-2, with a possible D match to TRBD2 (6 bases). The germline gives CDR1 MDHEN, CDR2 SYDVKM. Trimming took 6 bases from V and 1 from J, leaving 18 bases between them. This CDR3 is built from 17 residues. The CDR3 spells CASSPLLQGLNTGELFF. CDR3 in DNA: TGTGCCAGCAGCCCTTTACTGCAGGGACTGAACACCGGGGAGCTGTTTTTT.

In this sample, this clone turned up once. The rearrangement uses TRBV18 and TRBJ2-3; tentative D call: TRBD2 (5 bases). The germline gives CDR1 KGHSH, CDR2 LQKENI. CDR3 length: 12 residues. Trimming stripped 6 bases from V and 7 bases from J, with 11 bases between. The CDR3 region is CASSPEGNTQYF. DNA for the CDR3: TGTGCCAGCTCCCCCGAGGGTAATACGCAGTATTTT.

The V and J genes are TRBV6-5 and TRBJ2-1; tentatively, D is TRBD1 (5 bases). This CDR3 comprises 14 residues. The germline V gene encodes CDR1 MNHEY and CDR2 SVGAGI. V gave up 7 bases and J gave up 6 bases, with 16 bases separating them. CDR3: CASNTRVEGNEQFF. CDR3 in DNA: TGTGCCAGCAACACCAGGGTAGAAGGCAATGAGCAGTTCTTC.

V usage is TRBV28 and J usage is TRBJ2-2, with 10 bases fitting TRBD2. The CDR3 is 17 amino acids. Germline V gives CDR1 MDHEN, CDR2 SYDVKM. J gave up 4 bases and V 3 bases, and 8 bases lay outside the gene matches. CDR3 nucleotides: TGTGCCAGCAGTTTTGGGGGAGCGGGGGGGCCCACCGGGGAGCTGTTTTTT. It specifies CASSFGGAGGPTGELFF.

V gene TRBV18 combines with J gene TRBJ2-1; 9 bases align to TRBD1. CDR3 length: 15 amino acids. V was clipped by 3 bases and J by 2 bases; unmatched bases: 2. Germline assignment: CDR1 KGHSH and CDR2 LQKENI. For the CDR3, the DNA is TGTGCCAGCTCACCGGACAGGGGACCCTACAATGAGCAGTTCTTC. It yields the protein CASSPDRGPYNEQFF.

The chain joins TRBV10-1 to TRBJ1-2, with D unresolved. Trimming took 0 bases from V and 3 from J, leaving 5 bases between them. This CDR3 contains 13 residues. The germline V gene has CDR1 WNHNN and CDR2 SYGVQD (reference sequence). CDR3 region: CASSESGDYGYTF. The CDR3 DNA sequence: TGCGCCAGCAGTGAGTCCGGAGACTATGGCTACACCTTC.

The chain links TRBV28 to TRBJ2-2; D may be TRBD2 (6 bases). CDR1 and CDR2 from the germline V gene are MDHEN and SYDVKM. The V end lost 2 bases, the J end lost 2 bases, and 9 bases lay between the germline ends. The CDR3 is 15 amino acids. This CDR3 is CASSLGLFNTGELFF. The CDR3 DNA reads TGTGCCAGCAGTTTAGGACTATTCAACACCGGGGAGCTGTTTTTT.

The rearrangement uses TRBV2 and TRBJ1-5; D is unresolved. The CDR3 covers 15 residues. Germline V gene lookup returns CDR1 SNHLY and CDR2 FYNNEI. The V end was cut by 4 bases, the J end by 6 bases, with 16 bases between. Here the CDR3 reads CASSGGLGIGQPQHF. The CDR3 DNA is TGTGCCAGCAGTGGCGGGCTCGGGATCGGTCAGCCCCAGCATTTT. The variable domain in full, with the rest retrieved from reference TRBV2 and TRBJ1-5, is EPEVTQTPSHQVTQMGQEVILRCVPISNHLYFYWYRQILGQKVEFLVSFYNNEISEKSEIFDDQFSVERPDGSNFTLKIRSTKLEDSAMYFCASSGGLGIGQPQHFGDGTRLSIL.

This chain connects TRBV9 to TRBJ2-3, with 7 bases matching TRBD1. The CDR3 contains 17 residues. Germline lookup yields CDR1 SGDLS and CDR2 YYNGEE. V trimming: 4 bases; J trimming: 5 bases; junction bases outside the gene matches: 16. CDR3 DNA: TGTGCCAGCAGCAAAATACAGGGGACGGATTTGGGAGATACGCAGTATTTT. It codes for CASSKIQGTDLGDTQYF.

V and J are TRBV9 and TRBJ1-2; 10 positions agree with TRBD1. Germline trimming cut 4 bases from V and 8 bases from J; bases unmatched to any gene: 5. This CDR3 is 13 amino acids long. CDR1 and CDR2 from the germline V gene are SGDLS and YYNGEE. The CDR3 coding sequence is TGTGCCAGCAGCTCTGGGACAGGGGACGGCTACACCTTC. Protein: CASSSGTGDGYTF.

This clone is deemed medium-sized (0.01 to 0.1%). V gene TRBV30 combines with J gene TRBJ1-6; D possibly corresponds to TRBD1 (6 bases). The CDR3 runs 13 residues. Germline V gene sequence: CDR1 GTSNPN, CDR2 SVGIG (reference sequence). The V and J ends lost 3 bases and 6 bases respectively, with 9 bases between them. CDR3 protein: CAWSTGFNSPLHF. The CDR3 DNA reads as TGTGCCTGGAGCACAGGGTTTAATTCACCCCTCCACTTT.

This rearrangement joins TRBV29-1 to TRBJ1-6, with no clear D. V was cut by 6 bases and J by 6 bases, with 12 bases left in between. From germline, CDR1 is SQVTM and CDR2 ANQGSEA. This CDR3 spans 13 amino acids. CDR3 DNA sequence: TGCAGCGTGCTTTGGGCGCCTAATTCACCCCTCCACTTT. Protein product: CSVLWAPNSPLHF.

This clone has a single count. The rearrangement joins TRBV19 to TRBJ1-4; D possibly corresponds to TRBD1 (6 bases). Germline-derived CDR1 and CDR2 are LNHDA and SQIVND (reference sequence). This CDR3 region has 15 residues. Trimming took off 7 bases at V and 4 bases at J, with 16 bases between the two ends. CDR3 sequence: CASKTQGTINEKLFF. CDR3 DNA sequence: TGTGCCAGTAAGACCCAGGGGACCATTAATGAAAAACTGTTTTTT.

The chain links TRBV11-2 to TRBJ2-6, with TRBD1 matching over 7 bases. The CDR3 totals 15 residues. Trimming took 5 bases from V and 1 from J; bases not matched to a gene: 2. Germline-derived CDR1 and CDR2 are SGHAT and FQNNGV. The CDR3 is CASSTGASGANVLTF. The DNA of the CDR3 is TGTGCCAGCAGCACAGGGGCTTCTGGGGCCAACGTCCTGACTTTC. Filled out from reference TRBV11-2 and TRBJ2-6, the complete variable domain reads EAGVAQSPRYKIIEKRQSVAFWCNPISGHATLYWYQQILGQGPKLLIQFQNNGVVDDSQLPKDRFSAERLKGVDSTLKIQPAKLEDSAVYLCASSTGASGANVLTFGAGSRLTVL.

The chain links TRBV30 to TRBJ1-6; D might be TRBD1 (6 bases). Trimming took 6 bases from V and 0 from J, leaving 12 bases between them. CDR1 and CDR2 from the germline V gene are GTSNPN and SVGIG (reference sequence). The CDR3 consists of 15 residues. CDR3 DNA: TGTGCCTGCCCAGGGGCCAGCTCCTATAATTCACCCCTCCACTTT. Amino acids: CACPGASSYNSPLHF.